This T cell receptor beta chain derives from a study of graft-versus-host responses after intestinal transplantation. Study at large: Transplant types were multivisceral, liver-intestinal, or isolated intestinal. Anti-thymocyte globulin induction preceded about 3 years of tacrolimus and steroid maintenance in all recipients.

Notes on the study in general: Recipient marrow contained GvH clones, some of which appeared first in ileum or blood. HvG clone declines early post-transplant were associated with peak circulating GvH levels.

Germline CDR1 MDHEN, CDR2 SYDVKM. This CDR3 contains 14 residues. V lost 5 bases, J lost 0 bases, and 8 bases lay in between. Method: immunoSEQ multiplex PCR; TCRdb's copy keeps in-frame clones and lacks some. This repertoire shows roughly 69,000 clones, approximately 91% found once; its top ten account for roughly 1.5%. This clone showed up just once. Its antigen is not known. The TCR was taken from a human donor who was the organ donor for an intestinal transplant. This chain joins TRBV28 and TRBJ2-4; D not resolved. This specimen was unstimulated CD8+ T cells sorted from spleen or lymph node cells, taken before transplant. CDR3 DNA sequence: TGTGCCAGCAGTCCCCTTCTAGCCAAAAACATTCAGTACTTC. Its protein product is CASSPLLAKNIQYF.